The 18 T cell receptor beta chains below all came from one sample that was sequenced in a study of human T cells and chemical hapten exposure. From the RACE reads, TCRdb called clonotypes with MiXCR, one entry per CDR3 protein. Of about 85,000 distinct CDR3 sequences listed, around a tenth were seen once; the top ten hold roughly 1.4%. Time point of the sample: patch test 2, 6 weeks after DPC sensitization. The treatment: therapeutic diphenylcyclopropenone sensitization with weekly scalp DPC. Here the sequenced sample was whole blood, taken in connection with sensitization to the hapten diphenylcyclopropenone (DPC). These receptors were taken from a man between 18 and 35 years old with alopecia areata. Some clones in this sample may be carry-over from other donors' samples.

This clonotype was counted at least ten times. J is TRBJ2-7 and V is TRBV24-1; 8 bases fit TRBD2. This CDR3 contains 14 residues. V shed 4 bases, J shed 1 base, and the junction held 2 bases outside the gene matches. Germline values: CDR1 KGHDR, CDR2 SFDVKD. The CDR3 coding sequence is TGTGCCACCAGTGAGAGCGGGGGTTCCTACGAGCAGTACTTC. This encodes CATSESGGSYEQYF.

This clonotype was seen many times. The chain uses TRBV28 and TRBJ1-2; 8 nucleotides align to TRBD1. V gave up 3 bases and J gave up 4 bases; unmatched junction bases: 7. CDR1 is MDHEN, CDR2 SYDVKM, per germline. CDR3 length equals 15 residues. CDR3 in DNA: TGTGCCAGCAGTTTCTTTGCGACAGGGGTCTATGGCTACACCTTC. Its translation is CASSFFATGVYGYTF.

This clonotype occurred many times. The CDR3 region is CASTDRSTGELFF. The CDR3 bases are TGTGCCAGTACTGACAGGAGCACCGGGGAGCTGTTTTTT. The chain links TRBV19 to TRBJ2-2; the D gene is possibly TRBD1 (6 bases). CDR1 LNHDA and CDR2 SQIVND come from the germline V gene (reference sequence). The CDR3 is made up of 13 amino acids. Deletions cut 7 bases from V and 4 bases from J, with 10 bases between.

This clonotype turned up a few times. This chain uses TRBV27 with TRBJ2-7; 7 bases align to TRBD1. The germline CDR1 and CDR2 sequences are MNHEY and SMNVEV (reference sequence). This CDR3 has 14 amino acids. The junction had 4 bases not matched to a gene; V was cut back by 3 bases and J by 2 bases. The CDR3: CASSFIGGPYEQYV. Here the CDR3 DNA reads TGTGCCAGCAGTTTCATAGGGGGCCCCTACGAGCAGTACGTC.

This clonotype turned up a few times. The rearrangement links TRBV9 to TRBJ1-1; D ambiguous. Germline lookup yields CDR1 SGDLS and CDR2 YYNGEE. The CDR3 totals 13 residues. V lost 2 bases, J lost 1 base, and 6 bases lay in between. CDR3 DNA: TGTGCCAGCAGCGTCCCAGGGAACACTGAAGCTTTCTTT. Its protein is CASSVPGNTEAFF.

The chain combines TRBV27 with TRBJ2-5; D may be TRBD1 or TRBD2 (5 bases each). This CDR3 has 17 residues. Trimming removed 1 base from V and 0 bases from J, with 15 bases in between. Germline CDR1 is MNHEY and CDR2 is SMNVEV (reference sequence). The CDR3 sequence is CASSLYYLGTNQETQYF. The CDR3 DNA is TGTGCCAGCAGTTTATACTACCTCGGGACCAACCAAGAGACCCAGTACTTC.

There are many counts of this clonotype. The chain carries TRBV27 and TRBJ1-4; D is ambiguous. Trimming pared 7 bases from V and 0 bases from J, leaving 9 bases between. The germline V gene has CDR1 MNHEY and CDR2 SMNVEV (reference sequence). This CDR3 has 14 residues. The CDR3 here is CASTPDATNEKLFF. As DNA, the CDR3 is TGTGCCAGCACCCCTGATGCAACTAATGAAAAACTGTTTTTT.

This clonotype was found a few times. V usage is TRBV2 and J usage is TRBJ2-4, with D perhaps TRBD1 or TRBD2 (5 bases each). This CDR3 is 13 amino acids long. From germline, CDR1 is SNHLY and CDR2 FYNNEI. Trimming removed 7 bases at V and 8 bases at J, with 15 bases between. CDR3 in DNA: TGTGCCAGCACCCCGATTCAGGGAGACATTCAGTACTTC. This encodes CASTPIQGDIQYF.

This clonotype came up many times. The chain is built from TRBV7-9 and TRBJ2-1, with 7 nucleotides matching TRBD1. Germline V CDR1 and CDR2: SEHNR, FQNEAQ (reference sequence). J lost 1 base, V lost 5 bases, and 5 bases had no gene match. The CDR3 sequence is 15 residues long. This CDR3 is CASSPTGRSYNEQFF. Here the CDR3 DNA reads TGTGCCAGCAGCCCGACAGGGCGGTCCTACAATGAGCAGTTCTTC.

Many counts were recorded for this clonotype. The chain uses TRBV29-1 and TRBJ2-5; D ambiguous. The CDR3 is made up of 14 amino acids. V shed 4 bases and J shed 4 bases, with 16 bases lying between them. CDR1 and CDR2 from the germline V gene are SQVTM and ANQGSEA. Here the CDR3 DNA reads TGCAGCGTTGGGTATACAGCGTCCCGAGAGACCCAGTACTTC. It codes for CSVGYTASRETQYF.

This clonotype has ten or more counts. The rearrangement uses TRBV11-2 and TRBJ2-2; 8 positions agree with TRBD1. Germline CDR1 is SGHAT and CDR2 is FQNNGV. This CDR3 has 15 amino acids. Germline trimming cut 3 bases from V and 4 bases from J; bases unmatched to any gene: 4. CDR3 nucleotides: TGTGCCAGCAGCTTCCAGGGGGCCCTCACCGGGGAGCTGTTTTTT. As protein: CASSFQGALTGELFF.

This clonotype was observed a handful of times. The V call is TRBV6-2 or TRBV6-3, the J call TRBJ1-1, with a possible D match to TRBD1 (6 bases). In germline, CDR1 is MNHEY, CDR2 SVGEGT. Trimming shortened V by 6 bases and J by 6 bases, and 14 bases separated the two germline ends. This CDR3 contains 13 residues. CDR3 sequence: CASRESSGAEAFF. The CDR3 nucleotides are TGTGCCAGCAGAGAGTCATCAGGGGCTGAAGCTTTCTTT.

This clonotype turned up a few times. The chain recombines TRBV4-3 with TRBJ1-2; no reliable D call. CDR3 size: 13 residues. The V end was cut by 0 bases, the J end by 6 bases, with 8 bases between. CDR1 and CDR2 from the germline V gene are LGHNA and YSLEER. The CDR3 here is CASSQEYQDGYTF. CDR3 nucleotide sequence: TGCGCCAGCAGCCAAGAGTATCAGGATGGCTACACCTTC.

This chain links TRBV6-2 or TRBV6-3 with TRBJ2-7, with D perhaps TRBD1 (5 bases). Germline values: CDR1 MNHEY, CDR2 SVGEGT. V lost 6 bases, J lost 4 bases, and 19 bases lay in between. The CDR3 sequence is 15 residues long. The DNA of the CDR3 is TGTGCCAGCAGCCATGACAGAACCTTCGGATACGAGCAGTACGTC. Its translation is CASSHDRTFGYEQYV.

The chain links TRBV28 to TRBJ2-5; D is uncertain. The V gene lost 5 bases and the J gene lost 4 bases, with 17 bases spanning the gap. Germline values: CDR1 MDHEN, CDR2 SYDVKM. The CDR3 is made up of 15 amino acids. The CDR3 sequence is CASSTLWETVETQYF. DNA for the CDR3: TGTGCCAGCAGTACCCTTTGGGAAACAGTAGAGACCCAGTACTTC.

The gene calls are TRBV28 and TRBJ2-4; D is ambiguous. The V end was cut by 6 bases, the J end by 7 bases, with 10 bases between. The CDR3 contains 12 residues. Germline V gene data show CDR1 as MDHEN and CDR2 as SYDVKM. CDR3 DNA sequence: TGTGCCAGCAGCCCCCTTGGTAACATTCAGTACTTC. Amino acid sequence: CASSPLGNIQYF. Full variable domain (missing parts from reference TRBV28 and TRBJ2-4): DVKVTQSSRYLVKRTGEKVFLECVQDMDHENMFWYRQDPGLGLRLIYFSYDVKMKEKGDIPEGYSVSREKKERFSLILESASTNQTSMYLCASSPLGNIQYFGAGTRLSVL.

The CDR3 nucleotides read TGTGCCAGCAGCTTAGCTGGGTCAGATACGCAGTATTTT. Amino acid sequence: CASSLAGSDTQYF. V and J are TRBV7-7 and TRBJ2-3, with D uncertain. The length of the CDR3 is 13 residues. Trimming took off 0 bases at V and 4 bases at J, with 5 bases between the two ends. Germline lookup yields CDR1 SSHAT and CDR2 FNYEAQ (reference sequence).

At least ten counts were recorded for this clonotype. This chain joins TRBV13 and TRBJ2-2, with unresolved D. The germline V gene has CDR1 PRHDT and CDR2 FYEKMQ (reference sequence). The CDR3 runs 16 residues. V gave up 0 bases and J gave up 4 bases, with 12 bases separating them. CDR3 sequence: CASSLGLSSGTGELFF. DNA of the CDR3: TGTGCCAGCAGCTTAGGCTTGTCGTCCGGCACCGGGGAGCTGTTTTTT.